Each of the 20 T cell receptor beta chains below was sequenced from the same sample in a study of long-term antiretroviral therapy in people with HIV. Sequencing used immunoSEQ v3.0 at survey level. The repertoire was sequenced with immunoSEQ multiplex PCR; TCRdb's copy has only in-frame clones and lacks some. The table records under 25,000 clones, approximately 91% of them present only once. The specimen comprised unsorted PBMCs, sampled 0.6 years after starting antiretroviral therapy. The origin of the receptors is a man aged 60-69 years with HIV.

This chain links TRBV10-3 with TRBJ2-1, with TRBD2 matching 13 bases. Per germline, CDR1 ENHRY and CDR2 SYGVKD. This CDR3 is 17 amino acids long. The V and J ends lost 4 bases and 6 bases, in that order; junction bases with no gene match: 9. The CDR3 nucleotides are TGTGCCATCAGTGGTGGACTAGCGGGAGTAAGGTCCAATGAGCAGTTCTTC. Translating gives CAISGGLAGVRSNEQFF.

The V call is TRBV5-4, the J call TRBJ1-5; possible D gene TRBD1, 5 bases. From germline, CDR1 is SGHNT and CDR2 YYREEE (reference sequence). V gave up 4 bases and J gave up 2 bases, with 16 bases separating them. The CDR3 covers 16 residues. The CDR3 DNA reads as TGTGCCAGCAGCCACGGCGGGGGGATTCGCAATCAGCCCCAGCATTTT. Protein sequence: CASSHGGGIRNQPQHF.

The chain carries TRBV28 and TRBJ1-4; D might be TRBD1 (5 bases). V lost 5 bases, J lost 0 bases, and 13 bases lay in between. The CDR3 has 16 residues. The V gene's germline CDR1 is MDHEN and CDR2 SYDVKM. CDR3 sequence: CASSPLDRPTNEKLFF. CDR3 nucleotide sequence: TGTGCCAGCAGTCCCCTCGACAGACCAACTAATGAAAAACTGTTTTTT.

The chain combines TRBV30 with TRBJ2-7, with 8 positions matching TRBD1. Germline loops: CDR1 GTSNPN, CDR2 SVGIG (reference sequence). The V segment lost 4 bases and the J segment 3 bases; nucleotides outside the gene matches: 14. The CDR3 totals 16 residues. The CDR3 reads CAWTNKARTGSYEQYF. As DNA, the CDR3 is TGTGCCTGGACTAATAAAGCCCGGACAGGGAGCTACGAGCAGTACTTC.

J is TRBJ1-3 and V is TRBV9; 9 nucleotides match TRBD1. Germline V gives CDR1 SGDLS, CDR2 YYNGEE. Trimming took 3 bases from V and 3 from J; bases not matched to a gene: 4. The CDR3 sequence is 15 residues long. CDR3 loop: CASSAGQGVGNTIYF. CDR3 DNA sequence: TGTGCCAGCAGCGCGGGACAGGGAGTTGGAAACACCATATATTTT.

The CDR3 sequence: CASSGFGGGETQYF. CDR3 in DNA: TGCGCCAGCAGTGGTTTCGGCGGAGGGGAGACCCAGTACTTC. The rearrangement joins TRBV5-1 to TRBJ2-5, with D tentatively TRBD2 (6 bases). There are 14 residues in the CDR3. V gave up 5 bases and J gave up 5 bases, with 16 bases separating them. In germline, CDR1 is SGHRS, CDR2 YFSETQ.

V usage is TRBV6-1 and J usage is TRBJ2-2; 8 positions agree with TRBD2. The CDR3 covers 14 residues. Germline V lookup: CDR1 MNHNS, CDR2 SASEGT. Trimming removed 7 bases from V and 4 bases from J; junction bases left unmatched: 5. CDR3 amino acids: CASTIRGGTGELFF. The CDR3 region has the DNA TGTGCCAGCACAATACGGGGGGGCACCGGGGAGCTGTTTTTT.

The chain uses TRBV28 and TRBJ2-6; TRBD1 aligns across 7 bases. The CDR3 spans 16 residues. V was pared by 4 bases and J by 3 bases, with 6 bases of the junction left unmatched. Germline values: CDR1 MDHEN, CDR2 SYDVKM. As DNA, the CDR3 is TGTGCCAGCAGTTCACAGGGGCTTGGTGGGGCCAACGTCCTGACTTTC. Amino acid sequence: CASSSQGLGGANVLTF.

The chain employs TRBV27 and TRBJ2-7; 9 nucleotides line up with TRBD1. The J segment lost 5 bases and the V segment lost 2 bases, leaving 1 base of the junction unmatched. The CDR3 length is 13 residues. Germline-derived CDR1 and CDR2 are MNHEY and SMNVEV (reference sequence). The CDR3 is CASSLDRGNEQYF. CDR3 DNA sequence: TGTGCCAGCAGTTTAGACAGGGGGAACGAGCAGTACTTC.

The CDR3 is CAWSVGTGWYEQYF. In DNA form, the CDR3 reads TGTGCCTGGAGTGTTGGGACAGGGTGGTACGAGCAGTACTTC. This chain joins TRBV30 and TRBJ2-7; 9 nucleotides agree with TRBD1. V lost 0 bases, J lost 4 bases, and 4 bases stayed unmatched. The V gene's germline CDR1 is GTSNPN and CDR2 SVGIG (reference sequence). The CDR3 totals 14 residues.

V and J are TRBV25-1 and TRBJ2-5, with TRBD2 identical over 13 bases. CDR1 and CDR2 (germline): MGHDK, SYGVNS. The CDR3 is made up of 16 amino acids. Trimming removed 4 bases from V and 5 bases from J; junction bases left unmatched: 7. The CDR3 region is CASSVRLAGGGETQYF. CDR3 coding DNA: TGTGCCAGCAGTGTAAGACTAGCGGGGGGCGGGGAGACCCAGTACTTC.

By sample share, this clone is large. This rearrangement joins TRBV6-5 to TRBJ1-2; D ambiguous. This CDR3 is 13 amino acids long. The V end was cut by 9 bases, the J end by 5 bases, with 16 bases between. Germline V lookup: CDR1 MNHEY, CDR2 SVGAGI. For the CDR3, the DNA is TGTGCCAGGCCAAAAAATCTGGGATATGGCTACACCTTC. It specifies CARPKNLGYGYTF.

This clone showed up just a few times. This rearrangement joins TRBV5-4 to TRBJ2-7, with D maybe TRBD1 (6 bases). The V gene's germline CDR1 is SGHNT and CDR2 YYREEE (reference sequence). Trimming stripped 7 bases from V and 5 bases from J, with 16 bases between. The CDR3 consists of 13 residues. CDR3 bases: TGTGCCAGCCAGGGGTCGGGGCTCGACGAGCAGTACTTC. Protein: CASQGSGLDEQYF. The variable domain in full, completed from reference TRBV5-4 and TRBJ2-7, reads ETGVTQSPTHLIKTRGQQVTLRCSSQSGHNTVSWYQQALGQGPQFIFQYYREEENGRGNFPPRFSGLQFPNYSSELNVNALELDDSALYLCASQGSGLDEQYFGPGTRLTVT.

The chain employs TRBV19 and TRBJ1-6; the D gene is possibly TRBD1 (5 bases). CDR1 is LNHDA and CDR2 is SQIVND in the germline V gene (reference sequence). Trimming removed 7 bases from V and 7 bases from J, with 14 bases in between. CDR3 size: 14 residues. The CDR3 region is CASTFFDSNSPLHF. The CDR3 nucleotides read TGTGCCAGTACCTTCTTCGACAGCAATTCACCCCTCCACTTT.

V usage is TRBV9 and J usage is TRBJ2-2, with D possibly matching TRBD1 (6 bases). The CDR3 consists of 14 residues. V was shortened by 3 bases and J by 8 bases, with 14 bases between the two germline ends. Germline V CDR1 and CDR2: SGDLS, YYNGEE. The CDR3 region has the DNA TGTGCCAGCAGCGCTGTGACAGGAGGTGGGGAGCTGTTTTTT. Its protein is CASSAVTGGGELFF.

CDR3 sequence: CASSLGQGGYTQYF. In DNA form, the CDR3 reads TGTGCCAGCAGCTTAGGTCAGGGTGGGTATACGCAGTATTTT. The chain uses TRBV11-2 and TRBJ2-3, with D possibly being TRBD1 (5 bases). This CDR3 comprises 14 residues. Germline loops: CDR1 SGHAT, CDR2 FQNNGV. With 1 base removed from V and 7 bases from J, the gap between germline ends came to 12 bases. Full variable domain (rest looked up from reference TRBV11-2 and TRBJ2-3): EAGVAQSPRYKIIEKRQSVAFWCNPISGHATLYWYQQILGQGPKLLIQFQNNGVVDDSQLPKDRFSAERLKGVDSTLKIQPAKLEDSAVYLCASSLGQGGYTQYFGPGTRLTVL.

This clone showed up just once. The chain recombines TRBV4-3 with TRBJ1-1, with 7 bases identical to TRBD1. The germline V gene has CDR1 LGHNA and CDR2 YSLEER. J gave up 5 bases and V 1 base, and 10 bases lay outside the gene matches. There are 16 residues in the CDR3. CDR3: CASSQGQTGTVTEAFF. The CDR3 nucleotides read TGCGCCAGCAGCCAAGGCCAGACAGGGACGGTGACTGAAGCTTTCTTT.

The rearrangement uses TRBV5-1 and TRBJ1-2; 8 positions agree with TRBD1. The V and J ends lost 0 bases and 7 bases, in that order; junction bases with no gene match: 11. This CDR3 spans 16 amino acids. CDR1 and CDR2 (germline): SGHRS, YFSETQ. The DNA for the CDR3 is TGCGCCAGCAGCTTGGTTGGGACAGGTGCCACCCCTGGCTACACCTTC. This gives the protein CASSLVGTGATPGYTF. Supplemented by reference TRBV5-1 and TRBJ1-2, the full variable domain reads KAGVTQTPRYLIKTRGQQVTLSCSPISGHRSVSWYQQTPGQGLQFLFEYFSETQRNKGNFPGRFSGRQFSNSRSEMNVSTLELGDSALYLCASSLVGTGATPGYTFGSGTRLTVV.

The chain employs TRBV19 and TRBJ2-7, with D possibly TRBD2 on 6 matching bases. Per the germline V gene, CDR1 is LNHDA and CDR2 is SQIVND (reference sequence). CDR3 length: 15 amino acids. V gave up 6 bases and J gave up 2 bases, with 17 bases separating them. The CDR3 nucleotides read TGTGCCAGTAGCCAAACTGGGGGGAATCCCTACGAGCAGTACTTC. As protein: CASSQTGGNPYEQYF.

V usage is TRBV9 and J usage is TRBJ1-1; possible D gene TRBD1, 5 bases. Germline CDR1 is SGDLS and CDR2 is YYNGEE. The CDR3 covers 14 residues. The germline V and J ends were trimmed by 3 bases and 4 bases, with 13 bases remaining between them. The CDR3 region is CASSADTYSTEAFF. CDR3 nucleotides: TGTGCCAGCAGCGCGGACACCTATAGCACTGAAGCTTTCTTT.